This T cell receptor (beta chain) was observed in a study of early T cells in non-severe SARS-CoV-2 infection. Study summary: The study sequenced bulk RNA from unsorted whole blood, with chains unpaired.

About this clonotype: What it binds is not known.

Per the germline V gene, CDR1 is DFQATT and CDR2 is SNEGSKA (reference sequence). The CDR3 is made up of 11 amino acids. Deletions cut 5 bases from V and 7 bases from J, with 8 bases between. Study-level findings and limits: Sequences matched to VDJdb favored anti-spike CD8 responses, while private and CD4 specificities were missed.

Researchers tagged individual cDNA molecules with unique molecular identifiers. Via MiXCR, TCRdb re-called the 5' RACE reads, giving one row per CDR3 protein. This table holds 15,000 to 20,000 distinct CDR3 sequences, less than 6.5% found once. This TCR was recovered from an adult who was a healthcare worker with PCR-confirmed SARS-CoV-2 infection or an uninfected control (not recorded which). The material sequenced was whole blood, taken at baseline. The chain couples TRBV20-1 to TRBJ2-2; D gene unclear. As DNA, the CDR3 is TGCAGTGCTTTCTTAAACGGGGAGCTGTTTTTT. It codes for CSAFLNGELFF.